The text below deals with one T cell receptor beta chain. Its antigen is currently unknown. The CDR3 length is 17 residues. After removal of 0 bases from V and 2 bases from J, the junction contained 7 bases not matched to a gene. Germline CDR1 reads LGHNA; CDR2 reads YSLEER. The data are from a study of T cell responses to AZD1222 COVID-19 vaccine. Clones were sequenced by immunoSEQ multiplex PCR, and TCRdb holds only the in-frame ones, with some missing. The table shows 150,000 to 200,000 clones, with about 86% occurring only once. Doses given second, at about 4 or about 12 weeks, were pooled. Whole-study results and caveats: A rise in Spike-specific TCR breadth and depth followed two AZD1222 doses. In a largely white British group with more females than males, clonal diversity was possibly underestimated.

Source: peripheral blood, taken 28 days after the second AZD1222 dose. This sequence was found in an adult who received the AZD1222 COVID-19 vaccine. The chain is built from TRBV4-3 and TRBJ2-3; TRBD2 aligns across 8 bases. The CDR3 reads CASSQDPPGGNTDTQYF. The CDR3 DNA sequence: TGCGCCAGCAGCCAAGATCCTCCGGGGGGGAACACAGATACGCAGTATTTT.